A selection of T cell receptor beta chains follows, all from one sample in a study of T-cell reconstitution after alpha-beta-depleted transplantation in children. TCRdb ran MiXCR on the PCR reads and lists one entry per CDR3 protein. The sample records more than 75,000 distinct CDR3 sequences, 23% being singletons. The material was PBMCs, obtained before TCRalphabeta/CD19-depleted stem cell transplant. Receptors originate from a boy between 2 and 10 years old with acute lymphoblastic leukemia, due to receive a stem cell transplant. Both conserved end residues are part of each CDR3. Fields, in order: J gene, D gene, clone size, V gene, CDR3 protein, CDR3 DNA. A D gene is named only where the DNA matches it firmly. Some rows mark clone size as missing; the rest say once, few, many or name a class of expanded clone.

>TRBJ1-3|.|.|TRBV3-1
CASSPRSAVRGNTIYF
TGTGCCAGCAGCCCCCGCTCGGCCGTAAGGGGAAACACCATATATTTT
>TRBJ2-1|TRBD2|many|TRBV5-1
CASSLLAEGEQFF
TGCGCCAGCAGCTTACTAGCGGAAGGCGAGCAGTTCTTC
>TRBJ2-2|.|many|TRBV30
CAWRGYYTGELFF
TGTGCCTGGAGGGGTTACTACACCGGGGAGCTGTTTTTT
>TRBJ2-3|.|.|TRBV9
CASSSKQTRGSTDTQYF
TGTGCCAGCAGTAGCAAACAGACCAGGGGTAGCACAGATACGCAGTATTTT
>TRBJ1-2|TRBD1|.|TRBV18
CASSRETGDAFYTF
TGTGCCAGCTCACGCGAGACAGGGGATGCATTCTACACCTTC
>TRBJ2-2|.|.|TRBV19
CATQQDSTGELFF
TGTGCCACCCAACAGGATTCCACCGGGGAGCTGTTTTTT
>TRBJ2-2|.|.|TRBV7-2
CASSAPGRNTGELFF
TGTGCCAGCAGCGCGCCAGGGCGGAACACCGGGGAGCTGTTTTTT
>TRBJ2-7|.|few|TRBV27
CASSSRLGVEGGEQYF
TGTGCCAGCAGTTCCCGTTTAGGGGTAGAAGGTGGCGAGCAGTACTTC
>TRBJ1-2|.|.|TRBV3-1
CASSQEGTAYGYTF
TGTGCCAGCAGCCAAGAAGGGACGGCCTATGGCTACACCTTC
>TRBJ2-5|.|.|TRBV7-2
CASSLGVSGSETQYF
TGTGCCAGCAGCTTAGGGGTCTCAGGAAGCGAGACCCAGTACTTC
>TRBJ2-6|.|few|TRBV3-1
CASSRNSGGARGANVLTF
TGTGCCAGTAGTAGAAATAGCGGAGGGGCCCGAGGGGCCAACGTCCTGACTTTC
>TRBJ2-1|TRBD1|.|TRBV28
CATRDRVRSFF
TGTGCCACTCGGGACAGGGTTCGGTCGTTCTTC
>TRBJ2-2|.|.|TRBV6-5
CASRRDRELFF
TGTGCCAGCAGACGAGATAGGGAGCTGTTTTTT
>TRBJ2-3|.|many|TRBV4-3
CASSQDLGDTQYF
TGCGCCAGCAGCCAAGATCTCGGCGATACGCAGTATTTT
>TRBJ2-7|TRBD2|.|TRBV10-3
CAIRLAGNHEQYF
TGTGCCATCAGACTAGCGGGAAACCACGAGCAGTACTTC
>TRBJ2-1|.|many|TRBV7-3
CASSYGYSQDEQFF
TGTGCCAGCAGCTATGGGTACAGCCAGGATGAGCAGTTCTTC